The 9 T cell receptor beta chains below come from one sample, sequenced in a study of blood T cell repertoires in COVID-19. Clones were read by immunoSEQ multiplex PCR, and TCRdb kept only the in-frame ones, dropping some. The data hold 130,000 to 150,000 clones, with about four fifths observed a single time. The specimen was peripheral blood. The receptors were sampled from a human donor in a cohort sampled during active COVID-19.

This chain links TRBV9 with TRBJ1-1; possible D gene TRBD1, 6 bases. With 2 bases removed from V and 1 base from J, the gap between germline ends came to 12 bases. The CDR3 is 15 amino acids. The germline CDR1 and CDR2 sequences are SGDLS and YYNGEE. DNA of the CDR3: TGTGCCAGCAGCGTTGGGACATACCCGAACACTGAAGCTTTCTTT. Translating it yields CASSVGTYPNTEAFF.

The chain links TRBV4-2 to TRBJ1-2, with TRBD1 matching over 8 bases. CDR1 LGHNA and CDR2 YNFKEQ come from the germline V gene. The V and J ends lost 4 bases and 8 bases, in that order; junction bases with no gene match: 15. The length of the CDR3 is 16 residues. CDR3 amino acids: CASSPPQGASLEGYTF. CDR3 in DNA: TGTGCCAGCAGCCCACCTCAGGGGGCAAGTCTCGAGGGCTACACCTTC.

The rearrangement joins TRBV7-2 to TRBJ2-2; TRBD1 matches 7 bases. Germline CDR1 SGHTA, CDR2 FQGNSA. This CDR3 spans 14 amino acids. V shed 9 bases, J shed 5 bases, and the junction held 9 bases outside the gene matches. CDR3 sequence reads: CARFGRGSTGELFF. CDR3 nucleotides: TGTGCCAGATTCGGCAGGGGGAGTACCGGGGAGCTGTTTTTT.

The chain employs TRBV12-5 and TRBJ2-1; no clear D gene. Germline CDR1 is LGHNT and CDR2 is FRNRAP. There are 13 residues in the CDR3. With 6 bases removed from V and 10 bases from J, the gap between germline ends came to 16 bases. This CDR3 is CASGPTQAREQFF. In DNA, the CDR3 is TGTGCTAGTGGCCCGACACAAGCTCGGGAGCAGTTCTTC.

This clone was picked up a small number of times. The chain employs TRBV19 and TRBJ1-3; D remains ambiguous. The CDR3 is 14 residues long. The V and J ends lost 0 bases and 2 bases respectively, with 5 bases between them. Germline V lookup: CDR1 LNHDA, CDR2 SQIVND (reference sequence). In nucleotides, the CDR3 is TGTGCCAGTAGTATAGACCGAGCTGGAAACACCATATATTTT. Translation gives CASSIDRAGNTIYF. The complete variable domain, with remaining parts taken from reference TRBV19 and TRBJ1-3, reads DGGITQSPKYLFRKEGQNVTLSCEQNLNHDAMYWYRQDPGQGLRLIYYSQIVNDFQKGDIAEGYSVSREKKESFPLTVTSAQKNPTAFYLCASSIDRAGNTIYFGEGSWLTVV.

The chain recombines TRBV4-1 with TRBJ1-3; D remains ambiguous. This CDR3 comprises 15 residues. V was pared by 5 bases and J by 2 bases, with 13 bases between. The germline V gene encodes CDR1 MGHRA and CDR2 YSYEKL. The CDR3, as DNA: TGCGCCAGCAGCTGGCAAGAGGAGCCTGGAAACACCATATATTTT. This translates into CASSWQEEPGNTIYF.

This clone was seen a few times. The chain uses TRBV4-2 and TRBJ1-6, with 9 bases identical to TRBD1. J gave up 6 bases and V 0 bases, and 3 bases lay outside the gene matches. The CDR3 runs to 16 residues. Germline V gives CDR1 LGHNA, CDR2 YNFKEQ. In nucleotides, the CDR3 is TGTGCCAGCAGCCAAGAAGTGACAGGGGGTAATTCACCCCTCCACTTT. Translation gives CASSQEVTGGNSPLHF.

The gene calls are TRBV7-7 and TRBJ2-5, with 7 bases matching TRBD2. The CDR3 runs to 14 residues. CDR1 and CDR2 from the germline V gene are SSHAT and FNYEAQ (reference sequence). The CDR3 reads CASAAAGEGETQYF. CDR3 DNA sequence: TGTGCTAGCGCTGCTGCGGGAGAAGGGGAGACCCAGTACTTC.

The chain links TRBV7-9 to TRBJ2-5; the D gene is possibly TRBD2 (6 bases). Germline CDR1 and CDR2: SEHNR and FQNEAQ (reference sequence). The V end was cut by 2 bases, the J end by 5 bases, with 9 bases between. This CDR3 region has 13 residues. The CDR3 DNA is TGTGCCAGCAGCTTAAGTCGGGGGGAGACCCAGTACTTC. This sequence encodes CASSLSRGETQYF.